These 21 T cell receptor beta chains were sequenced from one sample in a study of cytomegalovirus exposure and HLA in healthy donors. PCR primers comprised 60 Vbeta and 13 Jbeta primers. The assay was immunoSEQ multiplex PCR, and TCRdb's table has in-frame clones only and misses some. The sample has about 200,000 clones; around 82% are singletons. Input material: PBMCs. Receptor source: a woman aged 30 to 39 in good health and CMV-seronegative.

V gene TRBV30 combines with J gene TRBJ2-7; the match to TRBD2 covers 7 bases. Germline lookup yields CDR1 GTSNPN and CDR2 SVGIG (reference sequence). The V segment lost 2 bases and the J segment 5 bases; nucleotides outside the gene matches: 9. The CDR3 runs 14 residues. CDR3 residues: CAWSIRLATHEQYF. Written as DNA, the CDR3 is TGTGCCTGGAGTATCCGACTAGCTACCCACGAGCAGTACTTC.

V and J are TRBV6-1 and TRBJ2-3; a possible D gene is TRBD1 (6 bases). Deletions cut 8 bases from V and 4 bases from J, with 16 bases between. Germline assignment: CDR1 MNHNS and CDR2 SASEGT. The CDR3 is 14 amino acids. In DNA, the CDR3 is TGTGCCAGCGTAAACAGGGTTACGCCAGATACGCAGTATTTT. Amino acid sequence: CASVNRVTPDTQYF.

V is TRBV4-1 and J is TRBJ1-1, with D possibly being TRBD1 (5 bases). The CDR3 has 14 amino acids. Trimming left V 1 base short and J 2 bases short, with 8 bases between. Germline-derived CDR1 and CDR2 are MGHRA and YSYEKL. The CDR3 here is CASSQATANTEAFF. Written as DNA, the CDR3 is TGCGCCAGCAGCCAAGCGACAGCTAACACTGAAGCTTTCTTT.

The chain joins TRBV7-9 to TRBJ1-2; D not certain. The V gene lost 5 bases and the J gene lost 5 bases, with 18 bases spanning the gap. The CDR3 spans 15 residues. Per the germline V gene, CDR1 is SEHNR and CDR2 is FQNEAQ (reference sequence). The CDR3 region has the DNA TGTGCCAGCAGCCCTGGAGGTCCAGCCTCGTATGGCTACACCTTC. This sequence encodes CASSPGGPASYGYTF. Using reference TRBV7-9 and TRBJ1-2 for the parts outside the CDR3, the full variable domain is DTGVSQNPRHKITKRGQNVTFRCDPISEHNRLYWYRQTLGQGPEFLTYFQNEAQLEKSRLLSDRFSAERPKGSFSTLEIQRTEQGDSAMYLCASSPGGPASYGYTFGSGTRLTVV.

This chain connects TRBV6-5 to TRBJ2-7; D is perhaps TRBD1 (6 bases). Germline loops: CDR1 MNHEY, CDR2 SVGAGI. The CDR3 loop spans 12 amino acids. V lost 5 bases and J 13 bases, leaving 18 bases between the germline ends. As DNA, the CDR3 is TGTGCCAGCAGTCCAATCACAGGGAAGGTTTACTTC. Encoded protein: CASSPITGKVYF.

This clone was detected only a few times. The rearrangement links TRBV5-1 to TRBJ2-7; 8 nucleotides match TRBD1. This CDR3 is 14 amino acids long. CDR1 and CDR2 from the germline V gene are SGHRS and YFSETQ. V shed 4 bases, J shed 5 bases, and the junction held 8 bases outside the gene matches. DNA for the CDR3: TGCGCCAGCAGCCCGCGACAGGGGAGTGACGAGCAGTACTTC. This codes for CASSPRQGSDEQYF.

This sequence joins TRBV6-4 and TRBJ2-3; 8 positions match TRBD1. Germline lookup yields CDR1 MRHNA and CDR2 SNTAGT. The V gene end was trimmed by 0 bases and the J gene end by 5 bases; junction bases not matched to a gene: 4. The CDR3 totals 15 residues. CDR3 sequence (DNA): TGTGCCAGCAGTGACTCAACAGGGGGAGTAGATACGCAGTATTTT. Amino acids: CASSDSTGGVDTQYF.

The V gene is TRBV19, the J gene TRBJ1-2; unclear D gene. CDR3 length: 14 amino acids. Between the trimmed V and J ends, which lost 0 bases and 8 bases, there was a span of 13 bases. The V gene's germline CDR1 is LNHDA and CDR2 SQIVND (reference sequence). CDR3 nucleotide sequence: TGTGCCAGTAGTATAGATAATCTGATCCAGGGCTACACCTTC. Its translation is CASSIDNLIQGYTF.

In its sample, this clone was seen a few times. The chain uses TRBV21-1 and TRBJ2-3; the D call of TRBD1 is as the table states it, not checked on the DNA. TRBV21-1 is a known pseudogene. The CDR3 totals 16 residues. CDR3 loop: CASSKGGKDRGDTQYF. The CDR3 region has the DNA TGTGCCAGCAGCAAAGGAGGTAAGGACAGGGGAGATACGCAGTATTTT.

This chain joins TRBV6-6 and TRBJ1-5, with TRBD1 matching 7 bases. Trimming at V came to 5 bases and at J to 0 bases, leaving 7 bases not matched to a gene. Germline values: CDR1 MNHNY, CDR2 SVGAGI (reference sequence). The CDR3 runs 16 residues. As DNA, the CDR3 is TGTGCCAGCAGTAAGACAGGGCCCTATAGCAATCAGCCCCAGCATTTT. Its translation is CASSKTGPYSNQPQHF.

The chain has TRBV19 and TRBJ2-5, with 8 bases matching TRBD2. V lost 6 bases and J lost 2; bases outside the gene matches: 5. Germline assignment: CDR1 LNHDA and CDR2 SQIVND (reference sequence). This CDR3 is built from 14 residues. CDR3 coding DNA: TGTGCCAGTAGGGATGCGGGGGGTCAAGAGACCCAGTACTTC. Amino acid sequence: CASRDAGGQETQYF.

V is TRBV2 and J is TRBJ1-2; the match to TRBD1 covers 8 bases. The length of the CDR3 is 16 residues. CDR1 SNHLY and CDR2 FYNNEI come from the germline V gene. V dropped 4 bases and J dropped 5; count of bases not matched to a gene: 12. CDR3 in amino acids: CASSVVRTGPGYGYTF. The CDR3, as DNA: TGTGCCAGCAGTGTGGTGAGGACAGGGCCCGGATATGGCTACACCTTC.

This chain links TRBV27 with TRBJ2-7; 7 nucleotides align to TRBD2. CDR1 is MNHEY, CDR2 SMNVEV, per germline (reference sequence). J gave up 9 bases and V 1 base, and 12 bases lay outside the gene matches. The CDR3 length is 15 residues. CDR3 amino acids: CASSLFEPGTTGQYF. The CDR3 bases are TGTGCCAGCAGTTTATTCGAACCGGGGACTACGGGGCAGTACTTC.

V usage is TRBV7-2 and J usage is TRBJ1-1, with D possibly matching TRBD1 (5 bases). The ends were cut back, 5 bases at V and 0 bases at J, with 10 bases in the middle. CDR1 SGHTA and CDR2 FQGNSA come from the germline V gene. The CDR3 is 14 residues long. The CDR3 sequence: CASSLTAMNTEAFF. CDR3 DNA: TGTGCCAGCAGCCTGACAGCAATGAACACTGAAGCTTTCTTT.

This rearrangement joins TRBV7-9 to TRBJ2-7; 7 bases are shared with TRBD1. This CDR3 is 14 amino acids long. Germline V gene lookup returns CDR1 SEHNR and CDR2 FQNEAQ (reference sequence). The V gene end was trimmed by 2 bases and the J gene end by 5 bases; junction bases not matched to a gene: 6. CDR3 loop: CASSLPTGTHEQYF. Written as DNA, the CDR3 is TGTGCCAGCAGCTTACCGACAGGGACCCACGAGCAGTACTTC.

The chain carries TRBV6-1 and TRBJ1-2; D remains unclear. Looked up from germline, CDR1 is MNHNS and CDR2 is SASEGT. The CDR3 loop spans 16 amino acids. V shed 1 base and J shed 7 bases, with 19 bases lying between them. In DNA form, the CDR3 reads TGTGCCAGCAGTGAAGGGCCGGTTATCGGGTTGGTTGGCTACACCTTC. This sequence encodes CASSEGPVIGLVGYTF.

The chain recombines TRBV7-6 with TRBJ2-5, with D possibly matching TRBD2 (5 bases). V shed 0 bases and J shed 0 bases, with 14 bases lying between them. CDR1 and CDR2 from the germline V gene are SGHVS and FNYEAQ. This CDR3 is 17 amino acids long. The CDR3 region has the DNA TGTGCCAGCAGCTTAGCGGGGTCTAGCTGGCACCAAGAGACCCAGTACTTC. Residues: CASSLAGSSWHQETQYF.

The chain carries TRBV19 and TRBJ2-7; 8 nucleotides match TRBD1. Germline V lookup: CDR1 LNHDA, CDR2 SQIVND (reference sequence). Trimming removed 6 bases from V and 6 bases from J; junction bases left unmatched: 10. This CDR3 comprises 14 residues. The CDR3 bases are TGTGCCAGTAGGGGGACAGGCCCCTCTGGCGAGCAGTACTTC. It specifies CASRGTGPSGEQYF.

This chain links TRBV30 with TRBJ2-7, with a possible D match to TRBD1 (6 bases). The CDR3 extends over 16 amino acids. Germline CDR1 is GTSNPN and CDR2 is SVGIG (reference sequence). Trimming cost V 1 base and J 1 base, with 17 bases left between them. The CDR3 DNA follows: TGTGCCTGGAGTGCTTTATTGGGGGCAGGATCCTACGAGCAGTACTTC. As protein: CAWSALLGAGSYEQYF.

The CDR3 protein is CAWSVLGQSTDTQYF. DNA for the CDR3: TGTGCCTGGAGTGTACTTGGACAGAGCACAGATACGCAGTATTTT. V and J are TRBV30 and TRBJ2-3, with a tentative D call TRBD1 (6 bases). Germline V lookup: CDR1 GTSNPN, CDR2 SVGIG (reference sequence). CDR3 length equals 15 residues. V dropped 0 bases and J dropped 0 bases, with 10 bases sitting between them.

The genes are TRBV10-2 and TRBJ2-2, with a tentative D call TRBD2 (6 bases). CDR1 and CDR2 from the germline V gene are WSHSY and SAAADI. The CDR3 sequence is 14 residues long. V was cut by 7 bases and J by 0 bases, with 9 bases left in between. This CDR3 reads CASNTGANTGELFF. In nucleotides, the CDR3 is TGCGCCAGCAATACGGGGGCGAACACCGGGGAGCTGTTTTTT.